Below, one T cell receptor (beta chain) is given with its context. Antigen specificity is unknown. The data were obtained in a study of shared clonotypes between healthy human individuals. The authors ran the assay at deep level. The assay was immunoSEQ multiplex PCR, and TCRdb's table has in-frame clones only and misses some. The sample includes about 460,000 clones, roughly four fifths of them seen just once. Germline V gives CDR1 SQVTM, CDR2 ANQGSEA. The germline V and J ends were trimmed by 4 bases and 7 bases, with 14 bases remaining between them. The CDR3 has 12 residues. The study, taken as a whole, reports: Clonotype sharing among donors, it was expected, would be affected by sequencing depth.

V and J are TRBV29-1 and TRBJ2-7; TRBD1 is a possible D gene (5 bases). Material: PBMCs. This clonotype was obtained from a woman aged 40 to 49 in good health. Some clones in this sample may be carry-over from other donors' samples. CDR3: CSVGQGVGEQYF. CDR3 nucleotides: TGCAGCGTTGGGCAGGGTGTCGGGGAGCAGTACTTC.